The 29 T cell receptor beta chains listed next were all sequenced from one sample in a study of T cell repertoires in cytomegalovirus infection. These TCRs' antigens remain unknown. In TCRdb, the reads were re-called with MiXCR into one record per CDR3 protein. The table has about 920,000 distinct CDR3 sequences, 31% seen once. The starting material was cultured CD8+ T cells from PBMCs, obtained from culture after CMV antigen stimulation. The receptors stem from a human donor in good health (CMV status not recorded). Some clones in this sample may be carry-over from other donors' samples.

The rearrangement links TRBV15 to TRBJ1-1; D ambiguous. This CDR3 region has 13 residues. The germline gives CDR1 LNHNV, CDR2 YYDKDF (reference sequence). V shed 5 bases and J shed 4 bases, with 11 bases lying between them. The CDR3 bases are TGTGCCACCAGCGCCGAGTGGACCACTGAAGCTTTCTTT. This encodes CATSAEWTTEAFF.

The sample holds one count of this clonotype. The chain employs TRBV10-2 and TRBJ2-3, with a possible D match to TRBD2 (6 bases). The CDR3 loop spans 14 amino acids. Trimming left V 8 bases short and J 2 bases short, with 14 bases between. In germline, CDR1 is WSHSY, CDR2 SAAADI. CDR3 nucleotides: TGCGCCAGCCTGGCGGGGAAGGTCACAGATACGCAGTATTTT. Residues: CASLAGKVTDTQYF.

This clonotype was counted ten times or more. The chain carries TRBV6-1 and TRBJ2-4; a possible D gene is TRBD1 (6 bases). CDR3 length equals 12 residues. Trimming removed 3 bases from V and 11 bases from J, with 11 bases in between. Looked up from germline, CDR1 is MNHNS and CDR2 is SASEGT. CDR3 sequence (DNA): TGTGCCAGCAGTGAGAAGAGGACAGTTCAGTACTTC. This sequence encodes CASSEKRTVQYF.

This clonotype was detected only a few times. This chain connects TRBV7-9 to TRBJ1-4; 9 bases map to TRBD1. J gave up 13 bases and V 5 bases, and 8 bases lay outside the gene matches. This CDR3 is 13 amino acids long. Germline assignment: CDR1 SEHNR and CDR2 FQNEAQ (reference sequence). CDR3 sequence (DNA): TGTGCCAGCAGCCTGGGACAGGGCGGCGGACTGTTTTTT. Its translation is CASSLGQGGGLFF.

At least ten counts were recorded for this clonotype. The V and J genes are TRBV7-2 and TRBJ2-7, with D perhaps matching TRBD1 or TRBD2 (5 bases each). The CDR3 consists of 14 residues. Germline V CDR1 and CDR2: SGHTA, FQGNSA. V lost 4 bases, J lost 2 bases, and 12 bases lay in between. CDR3 nucleotide sequence: TGTGCCAGCAGCTACCTTGGGGGTGCCTACGAGCAGTACTTC. Its protein is CASSYLGGAYEQYF.

The rearrangement joins TRBV12-3 or TRBV12-4 to TRBJ2-2, with a weak D call TRBD1 (6 bases). The CDR3 runs 16 residues. V lost 3 bases to trimming and J lost 0 bases, with 11 bases between them. CDR3 protein: CASSFKTGANTGELFF. CDR3 bases: TGTGCCAGCAGTTTTAAGACAGGAGCGAACACCGGGGAGCTGTTTTTT.

This clonotype appeared a few times. The chain has TRBV5-1 and TRBJ2-1; D not resolved. This CDR3 contains 17 residues. V lost 3 bases and J 9 bases, leaving 25 bases between the germline ends. Germline V gives CDR1 SGHRS, CDR2 YFSETQ. The CDR3 spells CASSSPPPQNRGGEQFF. The CDR3 nucleotides read TGCGCCAGCAGCTCTCCCCCTCCACAGAACAGAGGCGGTGAGCAGTTCTTC.

This clonotype was seen a few times. The rearrangement uses TRBV6-1 and TRBJ1-6; a weak D match, TRBD1 (5 bases). Germline CDR1 MNHNS, CDR2 SASEGT. CDR3 length: 14 amino acids. V was pared by 8 bases and J by 5 bases, with 13 bases between. CDR3 loop: CASSAGPNNSPLHF. The CDR3 nucleotides are TGTGCCAGCTCGGCAGGGCCTAATAATTCACCCCTCCACTTT.

This clonotype was seen a few times. V usage is TRBV7-9 and J usage is TRBJ2-6; TRBD1 might be the D (6 bases). V shed 7 bases and J shed 0 bases, with 22 bases lying between them. The V gene's germline CDR1 is SEHNR and CDR2 FQNEAQ (reference sequence). The CDR3 is 19 residues long. CDR3 sequence reads: CASTPLGVGHISGANVLTF. CDR3 DNA sequence: TGTGCCAGCACCCCCTTAGGTGTGGGACACATCTCTGGGGCCAACGTCCTGACTTTC.

The chain recombines TRBV19 with TRBJ1-1; a possible D gene is TRBD1 (6 bases). Trimming shortened V by 5 bases and J by 2 bases, and 21 bases separated the two germline ends. CDR1 is LNHDA and CDR2 is SQIVND in the germline V gene (reference sequence). The CDR3 sequence is 17 residues long. The CDR3 nucleotides are TGTGCCAGTAGTGTGGTGTACCTCCGGACAGACAACACTGAAGCTTTCTTT. Translating it yields CASSVVYLRTDNTEAFF.

This clonotype appeared a few times. The genes are TRBV10-3 and TRBJ2-3; D might be TRBD2 (6 bases). CDR3 size: 14 residues. In germline, CDR1 is ENHRY, CDR2 SYGVKD. Trimming stripped 3 bases from V and 2 bases from J, with 9 bases between. Written as DNA, the CDR3 is TGTGCCATCAGTGACCGACTAGACACAGATACGCAGTATTTT. It codes for CAISDRLDTDTQYF.

The rearrangement joins TRBV7-8 to TRBJ1-2, with D maybe TRBD1 (6 bases). CDR3 length equals 14 residues. The V and J ends lost 5 bases and 6 bases respectively, with 16 bases between them. Germline CDR1 reads SGHVS; CDR2 reads FQNEAQ. The CDR3 region has the DNA TGTGCCAGCAGCCCCTTCGTCAGGGGTAATGGCTACACCTTC. It is translated as CASSPFVRGNGYTF.

The rearrangement links TRBV7-6 to TRBJ1-1; TRBD1 might be the D (5 bases). The V gene lost 6 bases and the J gene lost 2 bases, with 19 bases spanning the gap. CDR1 is SGHVS and CDR2 is FNYEAQ in the germline V gene. CDR3 length: 16 residues. CDR3 in amino acids: CASSFAPSGLNTEAFF. The CDR3 bases are TGTGCCAGCAGTTTTGCCCCATCAGGGCTCAACACTGAAGCTTTCTTT.

This sequence joins TRBV2 and TRBJ1-4; D is uncertain. There are 12 residues in the CDR3. CDR1 and CDR2 from the germline V gene are SNHLY and FYNNEI. With 8 bases removed from V and 8 bases from J, the gap between germline ends came to 12 bases. In DNA form, the CDR3 reads TGTGCCAGCGCCCCCCAGAAGGAAAAACTGTTTTTT. Protein: CASAPQKEKLFF.

The chain links TRBV10-1 to TRBJ2-3; weak D call: TRBD2 (5 bases). Trimming pared 3 bases from V and 0 bases from J, leaving 10 bases between. The CDR3 contains 15 residues. Germline V gene lookup returns CDR1 WNHNN and CDR2 SYGVQD (reference sequence). CDR3 nucleotides: TGCGCCAGCAGTGAAGTCTGGACTAGCACAGATACGCAGTATTTT. Translating gives CASSEVWTSTDTQYF.

The chain uses TRBV19 and TRBJ1-1; D ambiguous. Trimming took off 3 bases at V and 5 bases at J, with 19 bases between the two ends. CDR1 is LNHDA and CDR2 is SQIVND in the germline V gene (reference sequence). The CDR3 totals 16 residues. The CDR3 is CASSIQVLIEGTEAFF. The CDR3 DNA reads TGTGCCAGTAGTATCCAGGTTCTAATCGAGGGAACTGAAGCTTTCTTT.

At least ten counts were recorded for this clonotype. The rearrangement links TRBV19 to TRBJ1-5; D gene uncertain. In germline, CDR1 is LNHDA, CDR2 SQIVND (reference sequence). The CDR3 is 15 amino acids. Trimming removed 3 bases at V and 1 base at J, with 10 bases between. The DNA of the CDR3 is TGTGCCAGTAGTATTAATCGCAGGAGCAATCAGCCCCAGCATTTT. As protein: CASSINRRSNQPQHF.

There are many counts of this clonotype. V usage is TRBV6-5 and J usage is TRBJ2-1, with D possibly being TRBD2 (6 bases). Germline CDR1 is MNHEY and CDR2 is SVGAGI. V gave up 6 bases and J gave up 0 bases, with 18 bases separating them. The CDR3 spans 17 residues. The CDR3 protein is CASRPFPGESSYNEQFF. The CDR3 bases are TGTGCCAGCAGGCCCTTCCCGGGGGAAAGCTCCTACAATGAGCAGTTCTTC.

This clonotype has more than one count but fewer than ten. The chain is built from TRBV6-5 and TRBJ2-1; TRBD1 is a possible D gene (6 bases). CDR3 length: 16 amino acids. Between the trimmed V and J ends, which lost 0 bases and 2 bases, there was a span of 11 bases. CDR1 is MNHEY and CDR2 is SVGAGI in the germline V gene. The CDR3 nucleotides are TGTGCCAGCAGTTACTCGACGGGACACCCCTACAATGAGCAGTTCTTC. It encodes CASSYSTGHPYNEQFF.

This clonotype showed up just once. This chain links TRBV3-1 with TRBJ2-3, with TRBD2 identical over 9 bases. CDR1 LGHDT and CDR2 YNNKEL come from the germline V gene (reference sequence). This CDR3 has 16 residues. Unmatched junction bases numbered 13, after V lost 5 bases and J lost 7 bases. The CDR3 sequence is CASSTPLGGGAYTQYF. Here the CDR3 DNA reads TGTGCCAGCAGCACTCCCCTCGGCGGGGGGGCCTATACGCAGTATTTT.

The chain combines TRBV19 with TRBJ1-6; D might be TRBD1 (5 bases). The germline V gene has CDR1 LNHDA and CDR2 SQIVND (reference sequence). This CDR3 has 15 residues. V lost 4 bases, J lost 10 bases, and 17 bases lay in between. CDR3 sequence: CASSSSGTAASPLHF. CDR3 nucleotide sequence: TGTGCCAGTAGTAGTTCCGGGACGGCGGCCTCACCCCTCCACTTT.

This clonotype has only one observation. This may come from a read error, since a much larger clone is one base off. The CDR3 nucleotides read TGTGTCAGCTCACTTGACCTCATCGGCGAGCAGTACTTC. The encoded protein is CVSSLDLIGEQYF. The chain couples TRBV12-3 or TRBV12-4 to TRBJ2-7; D is unclear. CDR3 size: 13 residues.

The V call is TRBV7-9, the J call TRBJ2-7; D gene ambiguous. CDR3 size: 15 residues. Germline V gene data show CDR1 as SEHNR and CDR2 as FQNEAQ (reference sequence). Trimming stripped 4 bases from V and 1 base from J, with 14 bases between. CDR3 amino acids: CASSSTRLQSYEQYF. The CDR3 DNA sequence: TGTGCCAGCAGCTCGACCCGTCTTCAGTCCTACGAGCAGTACTTC.

The chain uses TRBV20-1 and TRBJ2-1; D gene unclear. This CDR3 spans 13 amino acids. CDR1 and CDR2 (germline): DFQATT, SNEGSKA (reference sequence). Between the trimmed V and J ends, which lost 6 bases and 6 bases, there was a span of 15 bases. This CDR3 reads CSAAITVANEQFF. The CDR3, as DNA: TGCAGTGCGGCGATCACCGTGGCCAATGAGCAGTTCTTC.

This clonotype was counted many times. The chain combines TRBV7-2 with TRBJ2-3, with D perhaps matching TRBD1 or TRBD2 (6 bases each). The CDR3 is 16 amino acids. Trimming took off 5 bases at V and 3 bases at J, with 18 bases between the two ends. Germline V gene data show CDR1 as SGHTA and CDR2 as FQGNSA. The CDR3 sequence is CASSPEGRGQTDTQYF. The DNA for the CDR3 is TGTGCCAGCAGCCCCGAGGGACGGGGGCAAACAGATACGCAGTATTTT.

In its sample, this clonotype was seen a few times. This sequence joins TRBV7-8 and TRBJ2-1; 7 bases align to TRBD2. V gave up 4 bases and J gave up 2 bases; unmatched junction bases: 8. Germline CDR1 and CDR2: SGHVS and FQNEAQ. The CDR3 spans 16 residues. CDR3 DNA: TGTGCCAGCAGCTACGACCGGGGGGAACCCTACAATGAGCAGTTCTTC. Its protein product is CASSYDRGEPYNEQFF.

V and J are TRBV2 and TRBJ2-5; D may correspond to TRBD1 or TRBD2 (5 bases each). This CDR3 has 15 amino acids. Trimming shortened V by 7 bases and J by 2 bases, and 17 bases separated the two germline ends. Germline V gives CDR1 SNHLY, CDR2 FYNNEI. CDR3 DNA sequence: TGTGCCAGCAAAACATACGTGGGGGTACAAGAGACCCAGTACTTC. Encoded protein: CASKTYVGVQETQYF.

This clonotype was observed many times. This sequence joins TRBV4-3 and TRBJ2-3; TRBD1 agrees at 9 bases. After removal of 0 bases from V and 5 bases from J, the junction contained 9 bases not matched to a gene. The CDR3 loop spans 17 amino acids. The germline gives CDR1 LGHNA, CDR2 YSLEER. The CDR3 sequence is CASSQDPTGGYGDTQYF. The CDR3 DNA sequence: TGCGCCAGCAGCCAAGACCCCACAGGGGGCTATGGAGATACGCAGTATTTT.

This clonotype turned up a few times. J is TRBJ2-3 and V is TRBV6-5; 8 bases are a match to TRBD1. The CDR3 runs to 17 residues. Losses at the gene ends were 0 bases for V and 4 bases for J; bases not matched to a gene: 9. CDR1 MNHEY and CDR2 SVGAGI come from the germline V gene. The CDR3 region has the DNA TGTGCCAGCAGTTACTCGTTTCCGGACAGGGCAGCAGATACGCAGTATTTT. This codes for CASSYSFPDRAADTQYF.